The 4 T cell receptor beta chains given below trace back to one sample, sequenced in a study of cytomegalovirus exposure and HLA in healthy donors. This PCR relied on a set of 60 Vbeta primers and 13 Jbeta primers. Assay: immunoSEQ multiplex PCR; the TCRdb copy retains only in-frame clones and omits some. The table records 190,000 or so clones, 82% of them present only once. The sequencing sample was made of PBMCs. Every receptor here comes from a boy under 10 years old in good health and CMV-seronegative.

The chain is built from TRBV6-5 and TRBJ1-1; maybe TRBD1 (6 bases). V was cut by 0 bases and J by 0 bases, with 11 bases left in between. CDR3 size: 16 residues. Germline values: CDR1 MNHEY, CDR2 SVGAGI. The CDR3 nucleotides are TGTGCCAGCAGTTACTCGAGGGGGGGCGTGAACACTGAAGCTTTCTTT. As protein: CASSYSRGGVNTEAFF.

The rearrangement joins TRBV4-3 to TRBJ1-1; 9 bases map to TRBD1. Germline lookup yields CDR1 LGHNA and CDR2 YSLEER. V dropped 4 bases and J dropped 6; count of bases not matched to a gene: 12. The CDR3 is 16 residues long. The CDR3 bases are TGCGCCAGCAGCCGCCGGACAGGGGTGGGGCGGGCTGAAGCTTTCTTT. It encodes CASSRRTGVGRAEAFF.

The chain carries TRBV5-4 and TRBJ1-1, with D unclear. Per germline, CDR1 SGHNT and CDR2 YYREEE (reference sequence). V gave up 0 bases and J gave up 5 bases, with 17 bases separating them. The length of the CDR3 is 16 residues. Here the CDR3 reads CASSLGSRKSQTEAFF. CDR3 DNA: TGTGCCAGCAGCTTGGGGTCGCGAAAAAGCCAAACTGAAGCTTTCTTT.

The J gene is TRBJ2-1, the V gene TRBV5-4; D is unclear. The V end lost 3 bases, the J end lost 9 bases, and 10 bases lay between the germline ends. Germline V lookup: CDR1 SGHNT, CDR2 YYREEE (reference sequence). This CDR3 region has 12 residues. The CDR3, as DNA: TGTGCCAGCAGCTCTTATAGCACTGAGCAGTTCTTC. It specifies CASSSYSTEQFF.